This T cell receptor beta chain was documented in a study of T cell responses to AZD1222 COVID-19 vaccine. Broader study findings: Increased Spike-specific TCR breadth and depth were observed after two AZD1222 doses. The donor group comprised mostly white British people and more females; the analysis possibly underestimated clonal diversity. At baseline, just 5 or 6 AZD1222 recipients tested seropositive. None of the repertoires were sampled until the peak T cell response had passed.

Sequenced by immunoSEQ multiplex PCR; TCRdb stores in-frame clones only, minus some. The repertoire holds 150,000 to 200,000 clones, with around 89% as singletons. In the case of this clone: Its target is unknown.

V was clipped by 0 bases and J by 1 base; unmatched bases: 3. The CDR3 sequence is 15 residues long. Germline assignment: CDR1 SGHNT and CDR2 YENEEA. This clonotype was obtained from an adult who received the MenACWY meningococcal vaccine as a control. The rearrangement links TRBV11-3 to TRBJ2-7, with TRBD2 matching over 7 bases. The source was peripheral blood, collected 28 days after the second dose of the MenACWY control vaccine. DNA for the CDR3: TGTGCCAGCAGCTTAGAAGGGAGGGAATCCTACGAGCAGTACTTC. Translating it yields CASSLEGRESYEQYF.